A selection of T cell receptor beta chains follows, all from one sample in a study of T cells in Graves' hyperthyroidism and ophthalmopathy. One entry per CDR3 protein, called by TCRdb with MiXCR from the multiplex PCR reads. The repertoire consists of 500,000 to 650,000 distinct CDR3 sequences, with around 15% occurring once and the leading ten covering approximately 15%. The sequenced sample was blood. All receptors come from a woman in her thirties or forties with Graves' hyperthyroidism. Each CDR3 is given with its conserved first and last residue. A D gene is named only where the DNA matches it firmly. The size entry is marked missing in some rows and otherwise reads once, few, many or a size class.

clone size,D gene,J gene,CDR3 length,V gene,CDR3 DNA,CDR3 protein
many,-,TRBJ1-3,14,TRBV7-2,TGTGCCAGCAGCTTAGATCAGGGGCTAAACACCATATATTTT,CASSLDQGLNTIYF
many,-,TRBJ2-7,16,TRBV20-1,TGCAGTGCTAGTGAGAGCGCCTGGGGATCTACCTACGAGCAGTACTTC,CSASESAWGSTYEQYF
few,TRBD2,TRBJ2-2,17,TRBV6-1,TGTGCCAGCAGTCCAACTAGCGTAACTCGACTCACCGGGGAGCTGTTTTTT,CASSPTSVTRLTGELFF
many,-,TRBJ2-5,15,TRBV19,TGTGCCAGTAGGGGTGGGAACGGCCCCCAAGAGACCCAGTACTTC,CASRGGNGPQETQYF
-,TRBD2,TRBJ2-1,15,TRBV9,TGTGCCAGCAGCGTAGACCTAGCGGCCTACAATGAGCAGTTCTTC,CASSVDLAAYNEQFF
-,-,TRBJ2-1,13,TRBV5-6,TGTGCCAGCAGCCCCGACCCCACCAATGAGCAGTTCTTC,CASSPDPTNEQFF
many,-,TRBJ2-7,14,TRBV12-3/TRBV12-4,TGTGCCAGCAGTTTGAGGCCGCAATTTGGCGAGCAGTACTTC,CASSLRPQFGEQYF
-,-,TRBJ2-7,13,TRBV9,TGTGCCAGCAGCTACGGGCACAACTACGAGCAGTACTTC,CASSYGHNYEQYF
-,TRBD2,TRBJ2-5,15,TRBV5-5,TGTGCCAGCAAGATACTAGCGGGAGTAAAAGAGACCCAGTACTTC,CASKILAGVKETQYF
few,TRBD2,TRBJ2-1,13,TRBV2,TGTGCCAGCGGACTAGCGATGAGTCGTGAGCAGTTCTTC,CASGLAMSREQFF
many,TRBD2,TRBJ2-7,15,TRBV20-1,TGCAGTGCTAGAGAATGGACTAGCGTCTCCTACGAGCAGTACTTC,CSAREWTSVSYEQYF
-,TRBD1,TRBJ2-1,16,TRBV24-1,TGTGCCACCAGTGATTGGGGGACAGGGTTGGTCAATGAGCAGTTCTTC,CATSDWGTGLVNEQFF
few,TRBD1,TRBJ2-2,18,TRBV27,TGTGCCAGCAGTTTATACCCAGGGGGCGACACGAACACCGGGGAGCTGTTTTTT,CASSLYPGGDTNTGELFF
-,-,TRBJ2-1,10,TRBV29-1,TGCAGCACCATGAACAGGGAGCAGTTCTTC,CSTMNREQFF
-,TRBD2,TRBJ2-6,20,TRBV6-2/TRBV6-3,TGTGCCAGCAGTTTTACCGGGACTAGCGGGAGGTACCGTGGGGCCAACGTCCTGACTTTC,CASSFTGTSGRYRGANVLTF
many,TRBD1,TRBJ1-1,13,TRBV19,TGTGCCAGTAGGACTACAGGGGCTCCTGAAGCTTTCTTT,CASRTTGAPEAFF
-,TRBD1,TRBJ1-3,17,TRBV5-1,TGCGCCAGCAGCCCTACTCAGGGGGCAGGTTCTGGAAACACCATATATTTT,CASSPTQGAGSGNTIYF
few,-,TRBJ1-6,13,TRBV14,TGTGCCAGCAGCCATCTCCCTAATTCACCCCTCCACTTT,CASSHLPNSPLHF
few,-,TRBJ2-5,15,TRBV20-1,TGCAGTGCCCGGGACCGTACAGCTGGAAAAGAGACCCAGTACTTC,CSARDRTAGKETQYF
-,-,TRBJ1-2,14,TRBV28,TGTGCCAGCAGAATGGACGGGGTGGGCTATGGCTACACCTTC,CASRMDGVGYGYTF
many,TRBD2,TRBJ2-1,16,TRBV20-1,TGCAGTGCTAGAGGTGAACTAGCGGGATTCCCCAATGAGCAGTTCTTC,CSARGELAGFPNEQFF
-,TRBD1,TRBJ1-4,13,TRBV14,TGTGCCAGCAGGGGACAGGCCAGTGAAAAACTGTTTTTT,CASRGQASEKLFF
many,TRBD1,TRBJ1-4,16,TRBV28,TGTGCCAGCAGTTTATTGACAGGGGCCCTTAATGAAAAACTGTTTTTT,CASSLLTGALNEKLFF
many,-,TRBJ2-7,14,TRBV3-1,TGTGCCAGCAGCCTGAGACAGGTCCCCTACGAGCAGTACTTC,CASSLRQVPYEQYF
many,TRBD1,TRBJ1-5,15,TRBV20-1,TGCAGTGCTAGGACAGGGTCAAATAGCAATCAGCCCCAGCATTTT,CSARTGSNSNQPQHF
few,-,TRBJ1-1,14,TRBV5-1,TGCGCCAGCAGCTTGAGGCACACGAACACTGAAGCTTTCTTT,CASSLRHTNTEAFF
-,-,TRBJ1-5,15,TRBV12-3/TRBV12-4,TGTGCCAGCAGTTTGGAGTCGCATAGCAATCAGCCCCAGCATTTT,CASSLESHSNQPQHF
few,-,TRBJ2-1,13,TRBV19,TGTGCCAGTAGTATAGTGTTCCACAGGGAGCAGTTCTTC,CASSIVFHREQFF
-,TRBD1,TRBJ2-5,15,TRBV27,TGTGCCAGCAGTTTGGGACAGGGGGCCCAAGAGACCCAGTACTTC,CASSLGQGAQETQYF
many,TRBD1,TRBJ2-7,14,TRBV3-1,TGTGCCAGCAGACCACAGGGGCCATCCTACGAGCAGTACTTC,CASRPQGPSYEQYF
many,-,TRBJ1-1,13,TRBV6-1,TGTGCCAGCAATAACTTGGGGGGGACTGAAGCTTTCTTT,CASNNLGGTEAFF
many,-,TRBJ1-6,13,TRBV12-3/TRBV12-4,TGTGCCAGCAGTTTAGAATATAATTCACCCCTCCACTTT,CASSLEYNSPLHF
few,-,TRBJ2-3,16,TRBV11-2,TGTGCCAGCAGCTTGAGGGGTTATGGGGGCACAGATACGCAGTATTTT,CASSLRGYGGTDTQYF
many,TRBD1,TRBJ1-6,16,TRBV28,TGTGCCAGCAGACCTACAGGACAGGGTCTGAATTCACCCCTCCACTTT,CASRPTGQGLNSPLHF
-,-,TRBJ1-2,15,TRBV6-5,TGTGCCAGCAGTTACTCGAGGGGGGAAGATTACGGCTACACCTTC,CASSYSRGEDYGYTF
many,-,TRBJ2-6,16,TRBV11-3,TGTGCCAGCAGCTTATTGGTATTCTCTGGGGCCAACGTCCTGACTTTC,CASSLLVFSGANVLTF